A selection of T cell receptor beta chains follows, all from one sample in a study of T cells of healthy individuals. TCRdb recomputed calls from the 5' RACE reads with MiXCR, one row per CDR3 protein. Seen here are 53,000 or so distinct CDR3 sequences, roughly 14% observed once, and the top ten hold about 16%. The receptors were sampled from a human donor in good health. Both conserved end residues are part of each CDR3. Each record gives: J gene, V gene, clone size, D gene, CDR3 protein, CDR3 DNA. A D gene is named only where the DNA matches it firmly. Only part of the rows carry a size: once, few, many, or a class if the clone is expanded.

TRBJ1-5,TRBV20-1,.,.,CSATGGNQPQHF,TGCAGTGCTACAGGGGGCAATCAGCCCCAGCATTTT
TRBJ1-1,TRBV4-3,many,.,CASSQDSVTTNTEAFF,TGCGCCAGCAGCCAAGACAGCGTAACCACAAACACTGAAGCTTTCTTT
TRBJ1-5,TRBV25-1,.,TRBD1,CASRDRDSNQPQHF,TGTGCCAGCAGGGACAGGGATAGCAATCAGCCCCAGCATTTT
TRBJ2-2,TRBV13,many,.,CASSPPRGALSITGELFF,TGTGCCAGCAGCCCCCCCCGCGGGGCCCTATCAATCACCGGGGAGCTGTTTTTT
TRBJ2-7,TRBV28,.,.,CASSTSIRDEQYF,TGTGCCAGCAGTACCAGCATCCGAGACGAGCAGTACTTC
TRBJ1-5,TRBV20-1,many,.,CSAMTDSNQPQHF,TGCAGTGCCATGACGGATAGCAATCAGCCCCAGCATTTT
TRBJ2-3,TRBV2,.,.,CASSESDYPTDTQYF,TGTGCCAGCAGTGAAAGCGACTACCCCACAGATACGCAGTATTTT
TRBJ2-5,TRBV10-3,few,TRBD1,CAISRDREETQYF,TGTGCCATCAGCCGGGACAGAGAAGAGACCCAGTACTTC
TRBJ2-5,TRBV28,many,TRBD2,CASSLAYGRGKTQYF,TGTGCCAGCAGTTTAGCGTACGGGAGGGGGAAGACCCAGTACTTC
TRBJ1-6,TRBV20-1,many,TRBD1,CSATETGPVNSPLHF,TGCAGTGCTACAGAGACAGGGCCCGTTAATTCACCCCTCCACTTT
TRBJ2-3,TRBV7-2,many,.,CASSPMIGADTQYF,TGTGCCAGCAGCCCTATGATCGGCGCAGATACGCAGTATTTT
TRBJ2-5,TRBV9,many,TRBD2,CASSVGLAGGQETQYF,TGTGCCAGCAGCGTAGGACTAGCGGGGGGACAAGAGACCCAGTACTTC
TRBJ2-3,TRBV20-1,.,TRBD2,CSAGLAGNTDTQYF,TGCAGTGCGGGACTAGCGGGGAACACAGATACGCAGTATTTT
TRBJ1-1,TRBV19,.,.,CASSMWTRTNTEAFF,TGTGCCAGTAGTATGTGGACAAGAACTAACACTGAAGCTTTCTTT
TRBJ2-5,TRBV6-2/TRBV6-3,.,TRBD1,CASSSIGQGYWQEETQYF,TGTGCCAGCAGTTCCATCGGACAGGGGTATTGGCAGGAAGAGACCCAGTACTTC
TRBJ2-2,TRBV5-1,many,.,CASSLSRPNTGELFF,TGCGCCAGCAGCTTGTCCCGTCCGAACACCGGGGAGCTGTTTTTT
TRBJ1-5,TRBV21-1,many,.,CASSKEGSQGIIPWRGNQPQHF,TGTGCCAGCAGCAAAGAGGGCTCACAGGGCATTATTCCCTGGAGGGGCAATCAGCCCCAGCATTTT
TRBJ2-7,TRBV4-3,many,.,CASSPLGVYGEQYF,TGCGCCAGCAGCCCACTGGGGGTCTACGGCGAGCAGTACTTC
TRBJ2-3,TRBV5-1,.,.,CASTDWRSTDTQYF,TGCGCCAGCACCGACTGGCGAAGCACAGATACGCAGTATTTT
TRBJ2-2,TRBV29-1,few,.,CSVGLANTGELFF,TGCAGCGTTGGACTCGCGAACACCGGGGAGCTGTTTTTT